The 21 T cell receptor beta chains in this list originate from one sample, sequenced in a study of cytomegalovirus exposure and HLA in healthy donors. PCR amplification relied on 60 Vbeta primers (plus 13 Jbeta primers). Sequencing used immunoSEQ multiplex PCR; TCRdb keeps in-frame clones, though not all of them. The top ten clones hold under 2.5% of a sample with around 150,000 clones, roughly 85% of them seen once. The sample taken for sequencing was PBMCs. The receptors were gathered from a middle-aged man in good health and CMV-seronegative.

In this sample, this clone turned up a few times. V is TRBV9 and J is TRBJ2-7, with 9 bases lining up with TRBD1. Germline CDR1 SGDLS, CDR2 YYNGEE. The CDR3 length is 16 residues. V was clipped by 3 bases and J by 6 bases; unmatched bases: 13. CDR3 residues: CASSEGGAGQGSEQYF. In DNA, the CDR3 is TGTGCCAGCAGCGAGGGGGGGGCGGGACAGGGATCCGAGCAGTACTTC.

J is TRBJ2-3 and V is TRBV5-1; tentatively, D is TRBD1 (6 bases). V was cut by 2 bases and J by 2 bases, with 9 bases left in between. CDR1 is SGHRS and CDR2 is YFSETQ in the germline V gene. The length of the CDR3 is 14 residues. CDR3: CASSFGQITDTQYF. CDR3 nucleotide sequence: TGCGCCAGCAGCTTCGGACAGATCACAGATACGCAGTATTTT.

A remark on this clone: The junction and the germline gene differ at one end; a read error may be behind it. The chain recombines TRBV2 with TRBJ2-4, with D possibly matching TRBD2 (5 bases). The germline V gene has CDR1 SNHLY and CDR2 FYNNEI. CDR3 length: 15 amino acids. CDR3 amino acids: CASRNRTLAKNSQYF. In DNA form, the CDR3 reads TGTGCCAGCAGGAACCGGACCCTAGCCAAAAACAGTCAGTACTTC.

This clone came up once. V gene TRBV30 combines with J gene TRBJ2-7, with D maybe TRBD1 (5 bases). CDR3 length equals 12 residues. Germline loops: CDR1 GTSNPN, CDR2 SVGIG (reference sequence). Trimming removed 5 bases from V and 9 bases from J, with 17 bases in between. CDR3: CAWEFTPGRQYF. The CDR3 region has the DNA TGTGCCTGGGAGTTCACCCCAGGGCGGCAGTACTTC.

CDR3 amino acids: CASRSGLAGDNEQFF. CDR3 DNA: TGTGCCAGTAGATCAGGACTAGCGGGGGACAATGAGCAGTTCTTC. The chain uses TRBV19 and TRBJ2-1; 13 bases align to TRBD2. The CDR3 totals 15 residues. Germline V CDR1 and CDR2: LNHDA, SQIVND (reference sequence). Trimming removed 6 bases from V and 5 bases from J; junction bases left unmatched: 4.

The V and J genes are TRBV11-1 and TRBJ2-3; 11 bases line up with TRBD2. There are 15 residues in the CDR3. Germline loops: CDR1 SGHAT, CDR2 FQDESV (reference sequence). J gave up 5 bases and V 5 bases, and 6 bases lay outside the gene matches. CDR3 amino acids: CASSRSGRAGDTQYF. The CDR3 nucleotides are TGTGCCAGCAGCCGTAGCGGGAGGGCCGGAGATACGCAGTATTTT.

The CDR3 DNA reads TGTGCCAGCAGTGAAGCGCTAGCAGGGGCCACAGATACGCAGTATTTT. It codes for CASSEALAGATDTQYF. This chain links TRBV2 with TRBJ2-3; perhaps TRBD1 as D (6 bases). Trimming pared 0 bases from V and 2 bases from J, leaving 12 bases between. Germline loops: CDR1 SNHLY, CDR2 FYNNEI. There are 16 residues in the CDR3.

The chain recombines TRBV6-4 with TRBJ2-2; D is uncertain. Germline CDR1 and CDR2: MRHNA and SNTAGT. Trimming stripped 5 bases from V and 6 bases from J, with 4 bases between. This CDR3 contains 11 residues. CDR3 DNA: TGTGCCAGCAGTTCGGCCGGGGAGCTGTTTTTT. It encodes CASSSAGELFF.

The V gene is TRBV5-6, the J gene TRBJ2-7, with TRBD2 matching over 10 bases. The CDR3 runs to 15 residues. After removal of 3 bases from V and 3 bases from J, the junction contained 6 bases not matched to a gene. The V gene's germline CDR1 is SGHDT and CDR2 YYEEEE. CDR3 bases: TGTGCCAGCAGCTGGGAGGGACTAGCGAACTACGAGCAGTACTTC. Its translation is CASSWEGLANYEQYF.

The chain combines TRBV7-2 with TRBJ2-7; D possibly corresponds to TRBD2 (5 bases). Germline CDR1 is SGHTA and CDR2 is FQGNSA. The CDR3 length is 13 residues. V was shortened by 1 base and J by 6 bases, with 10 bases between the two germline ends. CDR3 in DNA: TGTGCCAGCAGCTTAGAAGCGGCCCGCGAGCAGTACTTC. It encodes CASSLEAAREQYF. Filled out from reference TRBV7-2 and TRBJ2-7, the complete variable domain reads GAGVSQSPSNKVTEKGKDVELRCDPISGHTALYWYRQSLGQGLEFLIYFQGNSAPDKSGLPSDRFSAERTGGSVSTLTIQRTQQEDSAVYLCASSLEAAREQYFGPGTRLTVT.

The sample holds a few counts of this clone. The rearrangement links TRBV19 to TRBJ2-2; 7 nucleotides line up with TRBD1. The CDR3 sequence is 14 residues long. The V gene end was trimmed by 5 bases and the J gene end by 4 bases; junction bases not matched to a gene: 4. CDR1 LNHDA and CDR2 SQIVND come from the germline V gene (reference sequence). This CDR3 reads CASSRAGGTGELFF. The CDR3 DNA is TGTGCCAGTAGTCGGGCAGGGGGCACCGGGGAGCTGTTTTTT.

This sequence joins TRBV10-1 and TRBJ1-5; no reliable D call. V dropped 6 bases and J dropped 7 bases, with 4 bases sitting between them. CDR3 length: 10 residues. CDR1 is WNHNN and CDR2 is SYGVQD in the germline V gene (reference sequence). DNA for the CDR3: TGCGCCAGCAGCAGGCAGCCCCAGCATTTT. Its protein is CASSRQPQHF.

J is TRBJ2-5 and V is TRBV7-2; TRBD1 matches 10 bases. J gave up 4 bases and V 0 bases, and 2 bases lay outside the gene matches. The germline gives CDR1 SGHTA, CDR2 FQGNSA. The CDR3 consists of 15 residues. In DNA form, the CDR3 reads TGTGCCAGCAGCTTAGCCGGGACAGGGGTAGAGACCCAGTACTTC. It is translated as CASSLAGTGVETQYF. Full variable domain (outside the CDR3, taken from reference TRBV7-2 and TRBJ2-5): GAGVSQSPSNKVTEKGKDVELRCDPISGHTALYWYRQSLGQGLEFLIYFQGNSAPDKSGLPSDRFSAERTGGSVSTLTIQRTQQEDSAVYLCASSLAGTGVETQYFGPGTRLLVL.

The chain recombines TRBV6-5 with TRBJ2-1; D gene uncertain. This CDR3 contains 11 residues. Germline CDR1 and CDR2: MNHEY and SVGAGI. V lost 2 bases and J lost 8, with 4 bases in between. The CDR3 DNA is TGTGCCAGCAGTTACGAGCATGAGCAGTTCTTC. Its protein is CASSYEHEQFF.

This chain uses TRBV2 with TRBJ2-7, with D hard to call. Trimming took off 6 bases at V and 3 bases at J, with 15 bases between the two ends. Per the germline V gene, CDR1 is SNHLY and CDR2 is FYNNEI. The CDR3 is 14 residues long. DNA of the CDR3: TGTGCCAGCAGAGCGCTAATAGCCGGCTACGAGCAGTACTTC. Amino acid sequence: CASRALIAGYEQYF.

This clone was detected once. The chain joins TRBV29-1 to TRBJ2-1; 8 bases align to TRBD2. The ends lost 6 bases at V and 12 bases at J; junction bases unmatched: 10. The germline gives CDR1 SQVTM, CDR2 ANQGSEA. This CDR3 is 12 amino acids long. CDR3 in amino acids: CSVLWTSTAQFF. The CDR3 DNA is TGCAGCGTCCTCTGGACTAGCACTGCGCAGTTCTTC.

The chain uses TRBV19 and TRBJ2-3; 9 bases are a match to TRBD2. Germline CDR1 is LNHDA and CDR2 is SQIVND (reference sequence). The V gene end was trimmed by 7 bases and the J gene end by 6 bases; junction bases not matched to a gene: 5. The CDR3 sequence is 13 residues long. CDR3 residues: CASTQGLADTQYF. The CDR3 DNA reads as TGTGCCAGTACCCAGGGACTAGCCGATACGCAGTATTTT.

The CDR3 protein is CASSPLRWGGRANYGYTF. In DNA, the CDR3 is TGCGCCAGCAGCCCGCTCCGGTGGGGGGGAAGAGCTAACTATGGCTACACCTTC. V and J are TRBV5-1 and TRBJ1-2; D is perhaps TRBD1 (5 bases). The germline CDR1 and CDR2 sequences are SGHRS and YFSETQ. Between the trimmed V and J ends, which lost 4 bases and 0 bases, there was a span of 22 bases. The CDR3 contains 18 residues.

V is TRBV19 and J is TRBJ2-2, with 7 bases lining up with TRBD2. CDR1 is LNHDA and CDR2 is SQIVND in the germline V gene (reference sequence). The junction had 13 bases not matched to a gene; V was cut back by 7 bases and J by 5 bases. CDR3 length: 16 amino acids. CDR3 sequence (DNA): TGTGCCAGTATTGACACCGGGACTAAGATTACCGGGGAGCTGTTTTTT. It specifies CASIDTGTKITGELFF. The full variable domain, in which reference TRBV19 and TRBJ2-2 provide the parts outside the CDR3, is DGGITQSPKYLFRKEGQNVTLSCEQNLNHDAMYWYRQDPGQGLRLIYYSQIVNDFQKGDIAEGYSVSREKKESFPLTVTSAQKNPTAFYLCASIDTGTKITGELFFGEGSRLTVL.

This clone was found a few times. This chain uses TRBV6-6 with TRBJ2-1; possibly TRBD2 for D (5 bases). The CDR3 extends over 16 amino acids. Germline loops: CDR1 MNHNY, CDR2 SVGAGI (reference sequence). The germline V and J ends were trimmed by 6 bases and 2 bases, with 17 bases remaining between them. The CDR3 reads CASSLIASLTYNEQFF. As DNA, the CDR3 is TGTGCCAGCAGCCTAATAGCTAGCCTTACCTACAATGAGCAGTTCTTC.

The chain couples TRBV2 to TRBJ1-5; no definite D call. V shed 3 bases and J shed 6 bases, with 6 bases lying between them. This CDR3 comprises 12 residues. Germline V CDR1 and CDR2: SNHLY, FYNNEI. This CDR3 reads CASSEGAQPQHF. DNA of the CDR3: TGTGCCAGCAGTGAGGGCGCTCAGCCCCAGCATTTT.